A selection of T cell receptor beta chains follows, all from one sample in a study of monozygotic twins with inflammatory bowel disease. TCRdb reprocessed the 5' RACE reads and stores each CDR3 protein as one record, lacking DNA. In total, the table holds about 160,000 distinct CDR3 sequences. Sequenced: blood. The receptor source for this set is a human donor with ulcerative colitis or Crohn's disease, or a healthy co-twin of an affected twin (not recorded which). Each CDR3 is given with its conserved first and last residue. The order of the fields is V gene, J gene, CDR3 protein.

v_call: TRBV12-3/TRBV12-4
j_call: TRBJ2-3
cdr3_aa: CASTLIGDTQYF

v_call: TRBV4-3
j_call: TRBJ1-1
cdr3_aa: CASSVKWGGTEAFF

v_call: TRBV28
j_call: TRBJ2-7
cdr3_aa: CASSLFDRELPYEQYF

v_call: TRBV4-1
j_call: TRBJ2-3
cdr3_aa: CASSHLPGLALDTQYF

v_call: TRBV7-9
j_call: TRBJ1-2
cdr3_aa: CASSLAPQGQGDRGYTF

v_call: TRBV28
j_call: TRBJ2-4
cdr3_aa: CASSFTGDRNIQYF

v_call: TRBV4-1
j_call: TRBJ2-7
cdr3_aa: CASSQTTGIYEQYF

v_call: TRBV20-1
j_call: TRBJ2-5
cdr3_aa: CSARDLLAGLEGTQYF

v_call: TRBV12-3/TRBV12-4
j_call: TRBJ2-3
cdr3_aa: CASSLIAGGTDTQYF

v_call: TRBV27
j_call: TRBJ2-3
cdr3_aa: CATVPTLGTTLTDTQYF

v_call: TRBV4-3
j_call: TRBJ1-1
cdr3_aa: CASSQGQQGSSFVGAFF

v_call: TRBV20-1
j_call: TRBJ1-5
cdr3_aa: CSARNPAGRNQPQHF

v_call: TRBV24-1
j_call: TRBJ2-1
cdr3_aa: CATSDPGDEQFF

v_call: TRBV28
j_call: TRBJ1-4
cdr3_aa: CASSLPNEKLFF

v_call: TRBV5-1
j_call: TRBJ2-7
cdr3_aa: CASSLTSGYEQYF

v_call: TRBV20-1
j_call: TRBJ1-4
cdr3_aa: CSARDLMEFATNEKLFF

v_call: TRBV18
j_call: TRBJ1-2
cdr3_aa: CASSSWTGRNYGYTF

v_call: TRBV20-1
j_call: TRBJ2-5
cdr3_aa: CSAREGGAQETQYF

v_call: TRBV20-1
j_call: TRBJ2-2
cdr3_aa: CSARDLLRTGPNTGELFF

v_call: TRBV20-1
j_call: TRBJ1-2
cdr3_aa: CSARVSPGALYGYTF

v_call: TRBV29-1
j_call: TRBJ2-3
cdr3_aa: CSVRTSGSTDTQYF

v_call: TRBV20-1
j_call: TRBJ2-3
cdr3_aa: CSATGPGVGQGTDTQYF

v_call: TRBV5-1
j_call: TRBJ2-2
cdr3_aa: CASSLRTGPNTGELFF

v_call: TRBV10-3
j_call: TRBJ2-7
cdr3_aa: CAIREGYEQYF

v_call: TRBV12-3/TRBV12-4
j_call: TRBJ2-3
cdr3_aa: CASSPGTSGNTDTQYF